This T cell receptor beta chain was sequenced for a study of PD-1 blockade in classical Hodgkin lymphoma. CDR3 length: 18 amino acids. Germline loops: CDR1 MNHEY, CDR2 SMNVEV (reference sequence). After removal of 6 bases from V and 6 bases from J, the junction contained 21 bases not matched to a gene. The protocol was immunoSEQ multiplex PCR, while the TCRdb copy is restricted to in-frame clones and leaves out a portion. The sample has over 3,000 clones, approximately 70% seen once; the top ten hold around half. Regarding time point: cycle 4 day 1 (C4D1), after more than five weeks of nivolumab. Each of the patients experienced relapse following autologous stem cell transplantation, and their brentuximab vedotin exposure differed. Classifying best responses yielded complete response, partial response or progressive disease. Notes on this clone: The antigen is undetermined.

General observations from the study: Complete responders' diversity at baseline resembled that of newly diagnosed patients. CD4+ TCR diversity, unlike CD8+, climbed significantly by C4D1. Repertoires differed for reasons still undefined, possibly disease activity or prior therapy.

This chain connects TRBV27 to TRBJ2-3; 7 positions agree with TRBD2. The source of this sequence is a human donor with classical Hodgkin lymphoma. Sequenced here: peripheral blood mononuclear cells (PBMCs), sampled before the fourth cycle of nivolumab. In DNA, the CDR3 is TGTGCCAGCAGCGTGAAACCCCCTGGAGGGAGGGCCTCCGATACGCAGTATTTT. Translation gives CASSVKPPGGRASDTQYF.